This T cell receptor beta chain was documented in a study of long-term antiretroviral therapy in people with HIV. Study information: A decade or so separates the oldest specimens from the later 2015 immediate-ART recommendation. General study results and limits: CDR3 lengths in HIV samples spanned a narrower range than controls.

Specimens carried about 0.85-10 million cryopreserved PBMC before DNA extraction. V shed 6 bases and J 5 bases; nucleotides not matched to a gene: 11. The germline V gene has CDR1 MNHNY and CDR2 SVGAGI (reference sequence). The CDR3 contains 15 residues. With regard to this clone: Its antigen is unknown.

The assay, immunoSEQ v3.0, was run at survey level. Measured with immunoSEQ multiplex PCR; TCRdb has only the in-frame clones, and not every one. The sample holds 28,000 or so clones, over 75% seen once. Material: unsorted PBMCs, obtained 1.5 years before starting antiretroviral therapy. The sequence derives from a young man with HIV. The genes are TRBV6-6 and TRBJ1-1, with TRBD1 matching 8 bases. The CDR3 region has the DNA TGTGCCAGCAGGTCCCCAGGGGGCTTCGAAACTGAAGCTTTCTTT. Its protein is CASRSPGGFETEAFF.